A selection of T cell receptor beta chains follows, all from one sample in a study of T cells after yellow fever vaccination. MiXCR, run by TCRdb on the 5' RACE reads, gives a single entry per CDR3 protein. The table records around 590,000 distinct CDR3 sequences, 10% to 15% of them present only once. Sequencing used PBMCs, obtained on the day of the yellow fever booster vaccination. These TCRs come from a man aged 25 to 40 who received the YFV17D yellow fever vaccine. CDR3s include the opening cysteine and the closing phenylalanine or tryptophan. D genes are given only for firm matches. Expanded clones get a size class; other rows say once, few or many, or leave the size out.

d_call	v_call	j_call	clone_size	cdr3_nt	cdr3_aa
-	TRBV6-2/TRBV6-3	TRBJ2-5	few	TGTGCCAGCAGCCAGGGGGGGCCTGGAGAGACCCAGTACTTC	CASSQGGPGETQYF
TRBD2	TRBV4-2	TRBJ2-7	many	TGTGCCAGCAGCCAACCCGGACTAGCGGGACTTGCAAGCTCCTACGAGCAGTACTTC	CASSQPGLAGLASSYEQYF
TRBD2	TRBV28	TRBJ2-1	-	TGTGCCAGCCGTGCGGGAGGGCACCCTGAGCAGTTCTTC	CASRAGGHPEQFF
TRBD1	TRBV7-9	TRBJ2-1	-	TGTGCCAGCAGCCTCCGCAGGGGGAGTGTGAATGAGCAGTTCTTC	CASSLRRGSVNEQFF
-	TRBV9	TRBJ2-1	few	TGTGCCAGCAGCGTAGAAGCGGGCAACAATGAGCAGTTCTTC	CASSVEAGNNEQFF
TRBD2	TRBV4-3	TRBJ2-5	few	TGCGCCAGCAGCCAAGGGGCTAGCGGGAAAGAGACCCAGTACTTC	CASSQGASGKETQYF
TRBD2	TRBV7-9	TRBJ2-5	-	TGTGCCAGCAGCATGGGACTAGCGGGGACAGAGACCCAGTACTTC	CASSMGLAGTETQYF
TRBD2	TRBV11-2	TRBJ2-7	-	TGTGCCAGCAGCCCTCAGGGACTAGCGGGAGCAGACGAGCAGTACTTC	CASSPQGLAGADEQYF
-	TRBV6-1	TRBJ1-3	-	TGTGCCAGCAGGACTGGCCGGGAATCCACTGGAAACACCATATATTTT	CASRTGRESTGNTIYF
-	TRBV11-2	TRBJ2-3	few	TGTGCCAGCAGCTTAGATAGTGCGCAGCCCGCAGATACGCAGTATTTT	CASSLDSAQPADTQYF
-	TRBV6-1	TRBJ1-2	-	TGTGCCAGCAGAAGGACGGCCAACTATGGCTACACCTTC	CASRRTANYGYTF
-	TRBV21-1	TRBJ1-5	few	TGTGCCAGCAGCAAGCCATGGACAGGGAGCAATCAGCCCCAGCATTTT	CASSKPWTGSNQPQHF
TRBD1	TRBV12-3/TRBV12-4	TRBJ1-5	many	TGTGCCAGCAGCCGGGGACAGGGGACTAATCAGCCCCAGCATTTT	CASSRGQGTNQPQHF
-	TRBV6-2/TRBV6-3	TRBJ2-2	many	TGTGCCAGCAGTTACTCGAGGGACACCCCGAACACCGGGGAGCTGTTTTTT	CASSYSRDTPNTGELFF
-	TRBV20-1	TRBJ2-1	few	TGCAGTGCTAGCACCCGAACAGAGTCGCAGTTCTTC	CSASTRTESQFF
TRBD1	TRBV7-2	TRBJ2-1	few	TGTGCCAGCAGCCCACGCGGGACAGGTTCCTACAATGAGCAGTTCTTC	CASSPRGTGSYNEQFF
-	TRBV5-1	TRBJ2-1	-	TGCGCCAGCAGCAACACCACAGGGCCCTACAATGAGCAGTTCTTC	CASSNTTGPYNEQFF
-	TRBV3-1	TRBJ1-2	-	TGTGACAGCAGCCAGACAGAAAATGGCTACACCTTC	CDSSQTENGYTF
-	TRBV20-1	TRBJ1-1	-	TGCAGTGCTAGCCCGGGTCCGAACACTGAAGCTTTCTTT	CSASPGPNTEAFF
-	TRBV27	TRBJ2-1	few	TGTGCCAGCAGTTTATTCTCGGGAGCCCCCTACAATGAGCAGTTCTTC	CASSLFSGAPYNEQFF
-	TRBV5-1	TRBJ2-3	-	TGCGCCAGCAGCCTCCAAGGTTTGCAGGTAGATACGCAGTATTTT	CASSLQGLQVDTQYF
-	TRBV20-1	TRBJ2-7	-	TGCAGTGCGAGACCGGGCAGCTCCTACGAGCAGTACTTC	CSARPGSSYEQYF
TRBD2	TRBV20-1	TRBJ2-1	-	TGCAGTGCTTCTACGACTAGCGGGAGATTCGATGAGCAGTTCTTC	CSASTTSGRFDEQFF
-	TRBV7-2	TRBJ2-3	-	TGTGCCAGCAGCTCCCAGCCTCAACTAGATACGCAGTATTTT	CASSSQPQLDTQYF
TRBD2	TRBV6-5	TRBJ2-3	-	TGTGCCAGCAGTTACTTAGCGGGAGGTAGCACAGATACGCAGTATTTT	CASSYLAGGSTDTQYF